A single sample is the source of the 20 T cell receptor beta chains below, sequenced in a study of T cell changes during pregnancy in multiple sclerosis. Assay: immunoSEQ multiplex PCR; the TCRdb copy retains only in-frame clones and omits some. This table has roughly 42,000 clones, 91% appearing once. The material was CD4+ T cells from peripheral blood mononuclear cells, obtained before pregnancy. All receptors come from a female donor with multiple sclerosis, enrolled in a pregnancy study.

This rearrangement joins TRBV7-9 to TRBJ2-7, with D possibly matching TRBD2 (6 bases). Germline CDR1 is SEHNR and CDR2 is FQNEAQ (reference sequence). This CDR3 has 16 residues. V gave up 1 base and J gave up 4 bases, with 17 bases separating them. The CDR3, as DNA: TGTGCCAGCAGCTTAGAGGGACTTTTCCAACCTTACGAGCAGTACTTC. Amino acid sequence: CASSLEGLFQPYEQYF.

The chain links TRBV7-9 to TRBJ2-5; 9 bases are a match to TRBD1. The CDR3 spans 14 residues. J gave up 3 bases and V 4 bases, and 3 bases lay outside the gene matches. Germline V gene sequence: CDR1 SEHNR, CDR2 FQNEAQ (reference sequence). The CDR3 protein is CASSWWDREETQYF. In DNA, the CDR3 is TGTGCCAGCAGCTGGTGGGACAGGGAAGAGACCCAGTACTTC. The whole variable domain, remainder taken from reference TRBV7-9 and TRBJ2-5, is DTGVSQNPRHKITKRGQNVTFRCDPISEHNRLYWYRQTLGQGPEFLTYFQNEAQLEKSRLLSDRFSAERPKGSFSTLEIQRTEQGDSAMYLCASSWWDREETQYFGPGTRLLVL.

This clone has just a few counts. The V gene is TRBV2, the J gene TRBJ2-7, with D possibly being TRBD1 (6 bases). The CDR3 is 13 residues long. Germline values: CDR1 SNHLY, CDR2 FYNNEI. Trimming pared 5 bases from V and 3 bases from J, leaving 11 bases between. CDR3 in DNA: TGTGCCAGCAGTTTTGGACAGCTCTACGAGCAGTACTTC. It yields the protein CASSFGQLYEQYF.

The V gene is TRBV30, the J gene TRBJ2-7; D is unclear. CDR1 is GTSNPN, CDR2 SVGIG, per germline (reference sequence). This CDR3 contains 17 residues. V lost 4 bases and J 1 base, leaving 23 bases between the germline ends. The CDR3 nucleotides are TGTGCCTGGATCCCAAAGTCGAGGAGTCTCGGATCCTACGAGCAGTACTTC. As protein: CAWIPKSRSLGSYEQYF.

V is TRBV5-4 and J is TRBJ2-7; maybe TRBD1 (5 bases). Germline-derived CDR1 and CDR2 are SGHNT and YYREEE (reference sequence). Trimming took 3 bases from V and 2 from J, leaving 12 bases between them. The length of the CDR3 is 14 residues. The CDR3 is CASSSPRETYEQYF. CDR3 nucleotides: TGTGCCAGCAGCTCCCCCAGGGAAACCTACGAGCAGTACTTC.

This clone is a singleton in its sample. V usage is TRBV7-2 and J usage is TRBJ2-7, with 9 bases fitting TRBD2. This CDR3 contains 15 residues. Germline CDR1 is SGHTA and CDR2 is FQGNSA. The J segment lost 7 bases and the V segment lost 3 bases, leaving 10 bases of the junction unmatched. The CDR3 reads CASSLLAGSDVEQYF. The CDR3 coding sequence is TGTGCCAGCAGCTTGCTAGCGGGGAGTGATGTTGAGCAGTACTTC.

The chain couples TRBV7-2 to TRBJ2-1; D perhaps matches TRBD2 (6 bases). V gave up 1 base and J gave up 0 bases, with 16 bases separating them. The CDR3 sequence is 18 residues long. Per the germline V gene, CDR1 is SGHTA and CDR2 is FQGNSA. Here the CDR3 reads CASSLVEAGRRSYNEQFF. For the CDR3, the DNA is TGTGCCAGCAGCTTAGTAGAGGCGGGGCGTCGCTCCTACAATGAGCAGTTCTTC.

V is TRBV2 and J is TRBJ1-5, with a tentative D call TRBD1 (6 bases). The V gene lost 3 bases and the J gene lost 7 bases, with 10 bases spanning the gap. CDR3 length: 13 amino acids. Germline V lookup: CDR1 SNHLY, CDR2 FYNNEI. The CDR3: CASSDGRGQPQHF. CDR3 sequence (DNA): TGTGCCAGCAGTGACGGGAGGGGGCAGCCCCAGCATTTT. The full variable domain, completed using reference TRBV2 and TRBJ1-5, is EPEVTQTPSHQVTQMGQEVILRCVPISNHLYFYWYRQILGQKVEFLVSFYNNEISEKSEIFDDQFSVERPDGSNFTLKIRSTKLEDSAMYFCASSDGRGQPQHFGDGTRLSIL.

CDR3: CASSPSGDRKLFF. CDR3 bases: TGTGCCAGCAGCCCCTCCGGCGACAGGAAACTGTTTTTT. The chain has TRBV13 and TRBJ1-4, with D possibly TRBD1 on 6 matching bases. Germline V gives CDR1 PRHDT, CDR2 FYEKMQ (reference sequence). The CDR3 spans 13 residues. V lost 5 bases and J lost 11, with 15 bases in between.

This rearrangement joins TRBV19 to TRBJ2-7; a weak D match, TRBD1 (5 bases). This CDR3 has 13 residues. The germline V and J ends were trimmed by 5 bases and 4 bases, with 12 bases remaining between them. Germline lookup yields CDR1 LNHDA and CDR2 SQIVND (reference sequence). CDR3: CASSAGRAYEQYF. The CDR3, as DNA: TGTGCCAGTAGTGCAGGGCGAGCGTACGAGCAGTACTTC.

The chain joins TRBV11-3 to TRBJ2-7, with 12 bases fitting TRBD1. CDR3 size: 15 residues. The ends lost 4 bases at V and 3 bases at J; junction bases unmatched: 4. Germline lookup yields CDR1 SGHNT and CDR2 YENEEA. The CDR3 region is CASSSGTGGLYEQYF. The CDR3 DNA is TGTGCCAGCAGCTCTGGGACAGGGGGCCTCTACGAGCAGTACTTC.

The CDR3 coding sequence is TGTGCCAGCAGTTCCCTCAGGGGCAACTATGGCTACACCTTC. Its translation: CASSSLRGNYGYTF. V and J are TRBV27 and TRBJ1-2, with a possible D match to TRBD1 (6 bases). This CDR3 has 14 amino acids. Germline values: CDR1 MNHEY, CDR2 SMNVEV (reference sequence). The V gene lost 4 bases and the J gene lost 2 bases, with 11 bases spanning the gap.

This chain uses TRBV7-2 with TRBJ1-1, with 11 bases identical to TRBD1. V lost 1 base, J lost 6 bases, and 7 bases stayed unmatched. The CDR3 spans 16 residues. From germline, CDR1 is SGHTA and CDR2 FQGNSA. The CDR3 is CASSLGPGQGEAEAFF. The CDR3, as DNA: TGTGCCAGCAGCTTAGGACCGGGACAGGGGGAGGCTGAAGCTTTCTTT. The whole variable domain, remainder taken from reference TRBV7-2 and TRBJ1-1, is GAGVSQSPSNKVTEKGKDVELRCDPISGHTALYWYRQSLGQGLEFLIYFQGNSAPDKSGLPSDRFSAERTGGSVSTLTIQRTQQEDSAVYLCASSLGPGQGEAEAFFGQGTRLTVV.

The chain couples TRBV6-6 to TRBJ2-3; TRBD2 is a possible D gene (7 bases). The CDR3 length is 15 residues. Per germline, CDR1 MNHNY and CDR2 SVGAGI (reference sequence). Trimming stripped 5 bases from V and 1 base from J, with 13 bases between. DNA for the CDR3: TGTGCCAGCAGTCCACTAGGGGGGGGCACAGATACGCAGTATTTT. The encoded protein is CASSPLGGGTDTQYF.

V and J are TRBV4-2 and TRBJ1-2, with 7 bases aligning to TRBD1. Germline V gene data show CDR1 as LGHNA and CDR2 as YNFKEQ. Germline trimming cut 4 bases from V and 2 bases from J; bases unmatched to any gene: 13. The CDR3 loop spans 17 amino acids. For the CDR3, the DNA is TGTGCCAGCAGCCGGGGTGACAGGGCGCTATTAAACTATGGCTACACCTTC. The encoded protein is CASSRGDRALLNYGYTF.

The J gene is TRBJ1-2, the V gene TRBV30; D is ambiguous. Germline CDR1 reads GTSNPN; CDR2 reads SVGIG (reference sequence). V gave up 0 bases and J gave up 7 bases, with 18 bases separating them. CDR3 length: 15 residues. The CDR3 region is CAWSVAGFSVSGYTF. The CDR3 DNA follows: TGTGCCTGGAGTGTGGCAGGCTTTTCCGTGAGTGGCTACACCTTC.

This chain joins TRBV18 and TRBJ2-3, with 10 bases lining up with TRBD2. The ends lost 1 base at V and 0 bases at J; junction bases unmatched: 1. Germline assignment: CDR1 KGHSH and CDR2 LQKENI. CDR3 length: 16 amino acids. CDR3: CASSPQLAGSTDTQYF. In DNA form, the CDR3 reads TGTGCCAGCTCACCACAACTAGCGGGGAGCACAGATACGCAGTATTTT.

The V call is TRBV5-4, the J call TRBJ1-2; the D gene is possibly TRBD1 (5 bases). The length of the CDR3 is 15 residues. Germline CDR1 reads SGHNT; CDR2 reads YYREEE (reference sequence). Trimming shortened V by 8 bases and J by 0 bases, and 17 bases separated the two germline ends. The CDR3 here is CASFGGTETNYGYTF. CDR3 nucleotides: TGTGCCAGTTTTGGGGGGACGGAAACTAACTATGGCTACACCTTC.

The chain has TRBV6-6 and TRBJ1-5; tentative D call: TRBD1 (5 bases). The CDR3 length is 15 residues. The V end was cut by 5 bases, the J end by 0 bases, with 11 bases between. Germline CDR1 and CDR2: MNHNY and SVGAGI (reference sequence). This CDR3 reads CASSPGGYSNQPQHF. The CDR3 coding sequence is TGTGCCAGCAGTCCGGGGGGGTATAGCAATCAGCCCCAGCATTTT.

The V call is TRBV9, the J call TRBJ2-6; D perhaps matches TRBD1 (6 bases). The CDR3 has 16 residues. V gave up 1 base and J gave up 1 base, with 9 bases separating them. Germline lookup yields CDR1 SGDLS and CDR2 YYNGEE. As DNA, the CDR3 is TGTGCCAGCAGCGTAACTACAGGGTCTGGGGCCAACGTCCTGACTTTC. It codes for CASSVTTGSGANVLTF.